A single sample is the source of the 26 T cell receptor beta chains below, sequenced in a study of breast tumors, draining lymph nodes, adjacent tissues. The lymph nodes were axillary draining lymph nodes from breast cancer patients. TCRdb called the multiplex PCR reads again in MiXCR, with one record for every CDR3 protein. The sample carries approximately 100,000 distinct CDR3 sequences, under 40% recorded once. Sequences were obtained from axillary lymph node tissue. These TCRs come from a female donor with breast cancer. Some clones in this sample may be carry-over from other donors' samples.

This clonotype was counted ten times or more. This chain's CDR3 is CASSFWGDRETQYF. The CDR3 bases are TGTGCCAGCAGCTTCTGGGGGGACAGAGAGACCCAGTACTTC. The V and J genes are TRBV7-2 and TRBJ2-5, with D tentatively TRBD1 (7 bases). The CDR3 covers 14 residues. Germline lookup yields CDR1 SGHTA and CDR2 FQGNSA. The ends were cut back, 3 bases at V and 4 bases at J, with 12 bases in the middle. The full variable domain, with the rest looked up from reference TRBV7-2 and TRBJ2-5, is GAGVSQSPSNKVTEKGKDVELRCDPISGHTALYWYRQSLGQGLEFLIYFQGNSAPDKSGLPSDRFSAERTGGSVSTLTIQRTQQEDSAVYLCASSFWGDRETQYFGPGTRLLVL.

This clonotype was counted at least ten times. The chain couples TRBV5-1 to TRBJ2-7; 9 positions agree with TRBD2. V trimming: 5 bases; J trimming: 6 bases; junction bases outside the gene matches: 9. CDR3 length equals 14 residues. Per the germline V gene, CDR1 is SGHRS and CDR2 is YFSETQ. The CDR3 reads CASRLTPGLAEQYF. The CDR3 DNA follows: TGCGCCAGCAGATTGACGCCGGGACTAGCCGAGCAGTACTTC.

This clonotype occurred many times. The chain joins TRBV24-1 to TRBJ1-5; no clear D gene. V was shortened by 5 bases and J by 7 bases, with 20 bases between the two germline ends. The CDR3 has 16 residues. Per germline, CDR1 KGHDR and CDR2 SFDVKD. The CDR3 region is CATSATKGGVPQPQHF. As DNA, the CDR3 is TGTGCCACCAGTGCCACGAAGGGCGGAGTTCCCCAGCCCCAGCATTTT.

This clonotype appeared many times. The chain carries TRBV7-3 and TRBJ2-1; 7 bases are a match to TRBD2. The V gene's germline CDR1 is SGHTA and CDR2 FQGTGA. The CDR3 has 18 residues. V gave up 1 base and J gave up 1 base; unmatched junction bases: 10. The CDR3 loop is CASSLKPLAAISYNEQFF. The CDR3, as DNA: TGTGCCAGCAGCTTAAAGCCCCTAGCGGCAATATCCTACAATGAGCAGTTCTTC.

The rearrangement links TRBV6-1 to TRBJ1-1; 7 nucleotides agree with TRBD1. V shed 7 bases and J 9 bases; nucleotides not matched to a gene: 11. The CDR3 spans 13 residues. CDR1 MNHNS and CDR2 SASEGT come from the germline V gene. The CDR3 reads CASIDRDEFKAFF. The CDR3 nucleotides are TGTGCCAGCATCGACAGGGACGAGTTTAAAGCTTTCTTT.

The rearrangement joins TRBV20-1 to TRBJ1-2; D is perhaps TRBD1 (5 bases). Looked up from germline, CDR1 is DFQATT and CDR2 is SNEGSKA (reference sequence). The germline V and J ends were trimmed by 2 bases and 1 base, with 8 bases remaining between them. CDR3 length: 13 residues. The chain's CDR3 is CSARLGDNYGYTF. CDR3 sequence (DNA): TGCAGTGCTAGACTAGGGGATAACTATGGCTACACCTTC.

This clonotype has at least ten counts. V usage is TRBV20-1 and J usage is TRBJ2-4; tentatively, D is TRBD1 (5 bases). The CDR3 extends over 14 amino acids. The V end lost 1 base, the J end lost 3 bases, and 10 bases lay between the germline ends. In germline, CDR1 is DFQATT, CDR2 SNEGSKA (reference sequence). The CDR3 sequence: CSARVPGFKNIQYF. DNA of the CDR3: TGCAGTGCTAGAGTTCCAGGGTTCAAAAACATTCAGTACTTC.

This clonotype has a count of ten or more. The V gene is TRBV6-1, the J gene TRBJ2-3; D is unclear. Trimming stripped 5 bases from V and 14 bases from J, with 14 bases between. From germline, CDR1 is MNHNS and CDR2 SASEGT. The CDR3 spans 11 residues. The CDR3 is CASSSSPPPYF. As DNA, the CDR3 is TGTGCCAGCAGTTCTTCCCCCCCCCCGTATTTT.

The J gene is TRBJ2-5, the V gene TRBV9; TRBD1 aligns across 8 bases. V lost 1 base to trimming and J lost 5 bases; unmatched junction nucleotides: 19. Germline loops: CDR1 SGDLS, CDR2 YYNGEE. This CDR3 has 19 amino acids. CDR3 loop: CASSVLRTYGQGMFETQYF. The CDR3 nucleotides are TGTGCCAGCAGCGTATTAAGGACATATGGACAGGGTATGTTTGAGACCCAGTACTTC.

There are many counts of this clonotype. The chain joins TRBV15 to TRBJ2-5; D might be TRBD2 (6 bases). The germline V gene has CDR1 LNHNV and CDR2 YYDKDF (reference sequence). Trimming left V 2 bases short and J 4 bases short, with 17 bases between. The CDR3 covers 16 residues. CDR3 protein: CATSRPERGLAETQYF. The CDR3 coding sequence is TGTGCCACCAGCAGACCAGAAAGGGGACTCGCAGAGACCCAGTACTTC.

This clonotype was seen many times. The V and J genes are TRBV30 and TRBJ2-6, with D perhaps matching TRBD2 (5 bases). The V and J ends lost 4 bases and 3 bases respectively, with 16 bases between them. The CDR3 loop spans 16 amino acids. Germline assignment: CDR1 GTSNPN and CDR2 SVGIG (reference sequence). The CDR3 DNA is TGTGCCTGGAACGGGCGGGTGGGCTATGGGGCCAACGTCCTGACTTTC. It yields the protein CAWNGRVGYGANVLTF.

This clonotype was seen repeatedly, ten times or more. The rearrangement links TRBV20-1 to TRBJ1-5; 10 nucleotides agree with TRBD1. Germline assignment: CDR1 DFQATT and CDR2 SNEGSKA (reference sequence). The CDR3 runs 15 residues. J gave up 8 bases and V 1 base, and 8 bases lay outside the gene matches. CDR3 loop: CSARARTGGLEPQHF. DNA of the CDR3: TGCAGTGCTAGAGCAAGGACAGGGGGTTTGGAGCCCCAGCATTTT.

This clonotype was picked up a small number of times. It may be a read error: a sequence one base away is much more abundant. V gene TRBV6-6 combines with J gene TRBJ2-1; TRBD1 might be the D (6 bases). The CDR3 runs 15 residues. V gave up 5 bases and J gave up 0 bases, with 11 bases separating them. CDR1 and CDR2 (germline): MNHNY, SVGAGI (reference sequence). The CDR3 region has the DNA TGTGCCAGCAGTCAGACAGGATTCTCCTACAATGAGCAGTTCTTC. Encoded protein: CASSQTGFSYNEQFF.

In this sample, this clonotype turned up many times. This chain links TRBV3-1 with TRBJ1-2; D is ambiguous. Trimming took off 1 base at V and 5 bases at J, with 2 bases between the two ends. The CDR3 length is 11 residues. Germline values: CDR1 LGHDT, CDR2 YNNKEL (reference sequence). The DNA of the CDR3 is TGTGCCAGCAGCCAAGCTTATGGCTACACCTTC. It translates to CASSQAYGYTF.

The chain uses TRBV5-6 and TRBJ1-1; D not certain. V lost 1 base, J lost 0 bases, and 7 bases lay in between. The CDR3 is made up of 14 amino acids. Germline CDR1 and CDR2: SGHDT and YYEEEE. CDR3 sequence reads: CASSLYDLNTEAFF. DNA for the CDR3: TGTGCCAGCAGCTTGTATGACTTGAACACTGAAGCTTTCTTT.

This clonotype was seen ten or more times. The final CDR3 position lacks the conserved phenylalanine or tryptophan, pointing to a likely read error. This sequence joins TRBV20-1 and TRBJ1-5, with a tentative D call TRBD1 (6 bases). CDR3 length equals 20 residues. Deletions cut 3 bases from V and 4 bases from J, with 31 bases between. The germline V gene has CDR1 DFQATT and CDR2 SNEGSKA (reference sequence). This CDR3 reads CSASAGRGSRGGVINQPQHL. The CDR3 DNA follows: TGCAGTGCTAGTGCAGGGCGCGGCAGCAGGGGAGGCGTTATAAATCAGCCCCAGCATCTT.

In this sample, this clonotype turned up many times. V usage is TRBV7-8 and J usage is TRBJ2-2; a possible D gene is TRBD2 (7 bases). The germline V gene has CDR1 SGHVS and CDR2 FQNEAQ. This CDR3 comprises 14 residues. V shed 7 bases and J shed 8 bases, with 17 bases lying between them. The CDR3 nucleotides are TGTGCCAGCACCTTGGGGGGGCTCCAAGGGGAGCTGTTTTTT. It translates to CASTLGGLQGELFF.

On this clonotype: It may be a read error: a sequence one base away is much more abundant. The chain employs TRBV5-4 and TRBJ2-1, with 12 bases fitting TRBD2. CDR3 length equals 17 residues. J lost 2 bases, V lost 2 bases, and 5 bases had no gene match. The germline V gene encodes CDR1 SGHNT and CDR2 YYREEE (reference sequence). The CDR3 bases are TGTGCCAGCAGCTTAGGTCGGACTAGCGGGGCCTACAATGAGCAGTTCTTC. Translated, it gives CASSLGRTSGAYNEQFF. The variable domain in full, with the rest retrieved from reference TRBV5-4 and TRBJ2-1, is ETGVTQSPTHLIKTRGQQVTLRCSSQSGHNTVSWYQQALGQGPQFIFQYYREEENGRGNFPPRFSGLQFPNYSSELNVNALELDDSALYLCASSLGRTSGAYNEQFFGPGTRLTVL.

This clonotype was counted at least ten times. This chain links TRBV5-8 with TRBJ2-5; TRBD2 might be the D (7 bases). V shed 6 bases and J shed 1 base, with 16 bases lying between them. CDR1 is SGHTS and CDR2 is YDEGEE in the germline V gene. The CDR3 contains 15 residues. Here the CDR3 reads CASTRGGGFQETQYF. DNA for the CDR3: TGTGCCAGCACCCGGGGAGGGGGATTCCAAGAGACCCAGTACTTC.

This clonotype has ten or more counts. This could be a read error, since a much larger clone is one nucleotide away. This chain uses TRBV7-2 with TRBJ2-5; D perhaps matches TRBD2 (7 bases). The germline V gene has CDR1 SGHTA and CDR2 FQGNSA. This CDR3 has 15 residues. The CDR3 DNA is TGTGCCAGCAGCGTTAGGCGGGGGCAGCAAGAGACCCAGCACTTC. This encodes CASSVRRGQQETQHF.

This clonotype was seen only once. Sequence at one end of the junction differs from germline and may be a read error. This sequence joins TRBV15 and TRBJ1-2, with D possibly being TRBD1 (6 bases). The CDR3 totals 14 residues. CDR1 is LNHNV, CDR2 YYDKDF, per germline (reference sequence). The chain's CDR3 is CASSRARQARDYTF. DNA of the CDR3: TGTGCCTCCAGCAGAGCGAGACAGGCCAGGGACTACACCTTC.

In its sample, this clonotype was seen a few times. With a much larger clone just one base away, this may be a read error. Because it lacks the conserved phenylalanine or tryptophan at the end, this CDR3 is likely a read error. This chain uses TRBV20-1 with TRBJ2-1, with D perhaps TRBD1 (6 bases). Trimming cost V 7 bases and J 7 bases, with 8 bases left between them. CDR3 length: 10 amino acids. Germline CDR1 DFQATT, CDR2 SNEGSKA (reference sequence). As DNA, the CDR3 is TGCAGTGTGGGACAAAATGAGCAGTTCTCC. Amino acids: CSVGQNEQFS.

This clonotype appeared many times. As DNA, the CDR3 is TGCAGTGCTAGCTGGCGGGGGAGCACCGGGGAGCTGTTTTTT. It translates to CSASWRGSTGELFF. The rearrangement joins TRBV20-1 to TRBJ2-2; TRBD2 agrees at 7 bases. Germline CDR1 reads DFQATT; CDR2 reads SNEGSKA (reference sequence). V trimming: 3 bases; J trimming: 4 bases; junction bases outside the gene matches: 5. CDR3 size: 14 residues.

In its sample, this clonotype was seen many times. The chain carries TRBV6-6 and TRBJ2-2; the D gene is possibly TRBD1 (6 bases). Germline V lookup: CDR1 MNHNY, CDR2 SVGAGI (reference sequence). Between the trimmed V and J ends, which lost 0 bases and 4 bases, there was a span of 15 bases. The CDR3 length is 17 residues. CDR3 sequence (DNA): TGTGCCAGCAGTTACTCCAGGGGCAAATCGAGCACCGGGGAGCTGTTTTTT. Amino acids: CASSYSRGKSSTGELFF.

Points on this clonotype: This clone may be a read error of a much larger clone one base away. The chain joins TRBV5-4 to TRBJ2-3; the D gene is possibly TRBD1 (5 bases). The germline V and J ends were trimmed by 0 bases and 6 bases, with 17 bases remaining between them. CDR1 and CDR2 from the germline V gene are SGHNT and YYREEE (reference sequence). This CDR3 spans 16 amino acids. This chain's CDR3 is CASSLAIGQGNDTQYF. The CDR3 DNA reads TGTGCCAGCAGCTTGGCCATTGGGCAGGGAAATGATACGCAGTATTTT.

V usage is TRBV11-3 and J usage is TRBJ2-5, with D possibly TRBD1 on 6 matching bases. The V and J ends lost 6 bases and 3 bases respectively, with 11 bases between them. CDR3 length: 13 amino acids. Germline loops: CDR1 SGHNT, CDR2 YENEEA. DNA for the CDR3: TGTGCCAGCAGAAGGGGGTGGGAAGAGACCCAGTACTTC. Translated, it gives CASRRGWEETQYF.